The 16 T cell receptor beta chains below were found in one sample sequenced in a study of radiation and T cells in renal cell carcinoma. Clones were sequenced by immunoSEQ multiplex PCR, and TCRdb holds only the in-frame ones, with some missing. Of over 120,000 clones listed, 75% to 90% are singletons. Sample time point: blood 4 weeks post-SBRT, at nephrectomy. Described treatment: 15 Gy SBRT to primary tumor, nephrectomy 4 weeks later. Specimen: blood, collected from a patient whose treatment included radiotherapy and nephrectomy. The receptors were gathered from a woman aged 45-60 years with renal cell carcinoma.

This clone was seen a single time. The chain carries TRBV28 and TRBJ1-1; perhaps TRBD1 as D (6 bases). V lost 5 bases and J lost 1, with 20 bases in between. This CDR3 spans 17 amino acids. Germline CDR1 MDHEN, CDR2 SYDVKM. The CDR3 region is CASSIGGQGSGNTEAFF. Written as DNA, the CDR3 is TGTGCCAGCAGTATCGGGGGACAAGGGTCGGGGAACACTGAAGCTTTCTTT.

The V call is TRBV2, the J call TRBJ2-3; D unresolved. V lost 9 bases, J lost 6 bases, and 19 bases lay in between. CDR1 is SNHLY and CDR2 is FYNNEI in the germline V gene. The CDR3 covers 14 residues. Here the CDR3 reads CASPQHAREDTQYF. For the CDR3, the DNA is TGTGCCAGTCCTCAGCACGCCCGCGAGGATACGCAGTATTTT.

The J gene is TRBJ1-1, the V gene TRBV6-4, with a possible D match to TRBD1 (5 bases). Germline V lookup: CDR1 MRHNA, CDR2 SNTAGT. CDR3 length: 13 amino acids. The ends were cut back, 0 bases at V and 8 bases at J, with 10 bases in the middle. The CDR3 is CASSDSRSGEAFF. The DNA for the CDR3 is TGTGCCAGCAGTGACTCGCGCTCAGGGGAAGCTTTCTTT.

The chain carries TRBV18 and TRBJ1-4; D not certain. Per the germline V gene, CDR1 is KGHSH and CDR2 is LQKENI. V lost 1 base, J lost 5 bases, and 8 bases lay in between. This CDR3 comprises 14 residues. CDR3 in DNA: TGTGCCAGCTCACCACGGCAGTTGAATGAAAAACTGTTTTTT. Its translation is CASSPRQLNEKLFF.

CDR3 loop: CASSFTAGGPAGELFF. Written as DNA, the CDR3 is TGCGCCAGCAGCTTCACAGCGGGGGGCCCGGCCGGGGAGCTGTTTTTT. The chain has TRBV4-3 and TRBJ2-2; 9 bases line up with TRBD2. The CDR3 covers 16 residues. V shed 5 bases and J 6 bases; nucleotides not matched to a gene: 10. Germline V gives CDR1 LGHNA, CDR2 YSLEER.

Only a few counts were recorded for this clone. The chain couples TRBV7-9 to TRBJ2-1; D is tentatively TRBD1 or TRBD2 (5 bases each). Germline V gene data show CDR1 as SEHNR and CDR2 as FQNEAQ (reference sequence). The CDR3 is 14 residues long. Trimming took 5 bases from V and 10 from J, leaving 18 bases between them. Here the CDR3 reads CASSAMLQGGEQFF. The CDR3 bases are TGTGCCAGCAGCGCAATGCTCCAGGGCGGGGAGCAGTTCTTC. Full variable domain (outside the CDR3, taken from reference TRBV7-9 and TRBJ2-1): DTGVSQNPRHKITKRGQNVTFRCDPISEHNRLYWYRQTLGQGPEFLTYFQNEAQLEKSRLLSDRFSAERPKGSFSTLEIQRTEQGDSAMYLCASSAMLQGGEQFFGPGTRLTVL.

The chain links TRBV15 to TRBJ1-1; 11 bases map to TRBD1. The germline V gene has CDR1 LNHNV and CDR2 YYDKDF (reference sequence). The CDR3 contains 14 residues. J gave up 5 bases and V 3 bases, and 2 bases lay outside the gene matches. DNA for the CDR3: TGTGCCACCAGCAGGGGACAGGGGGGGACTGAAGCTTTCTTT. It is translated as CATSRGQGGTEAFF.

This sequence joins TRBV27 and TRBJ1-1, with a tentative D call TRBD1 (5 bases). This CDR3 is 14 amino acids long. The germline CDR1 and CDR2 sequences are MNHEY and SMNVEV (reference sequence). The V end was cut by 7 bases, the J end by 1 base, with 13 bases between. Here the CDR3 DNA reads TGTGCCAGCACCCCCCTGCAGGGGAACACTGAAGCTTTCTTT. It encodes CASTPLQGNTEAFF.

The table lists this clone with a few counts. The CDR3 here is CASSLQGWGTEAFF. In DNA, the CDR3 is TGTGCCAGCAGTTTACAGGGGTGGGGCACTGAAGCTTTCTTT. The chain employs TRBV5-4 and TRBJ1-1, with TRBD1 identical over 7 bases. V trimming: 5 bases; J trimming: 4 bases; junction bases outside the gene matches: 8. Germline CDR1 reads SGHNT; CDR2 reads YYREEE (reference sequence). This CDR3 region has 14 residues.

The V call is TRBV6-6, the J call TRBJ1-1, with TRBD1 matching over 7 bases. The CDR3 has 15 amino acids. The V gene's germline CDR1 is MNHNY and CDR2 SVGAGI (reference sequence). With 7 bases clipped from V and 6 bases from J, the junction kept 14 bases outside the gene matches. The CDR3 DNA follows: TGTGCCAGCACCAAAGGGGGCCAGGGGGGTTCTGAAGCTTTCTTT. Residues: CASTKGGQGGSEAFF.

J is TRBJ1-3 and V is TRBV7-9; 8 positions match TRBD1. The CDR3 runs to 12 residues. Germline V gene sequence: CDR1 SEHNR, CDR2 FQNEAQ (reference sequence). The V gene end was trimmed by 4 bases and the J gene end by 10 bases; junction bases not matched to a gene: 3. CDR3 sequence reads: CASSYGQGTIYF. As DNA, the CDR3 is TGTGCCAGCAGCTATGGACAGGGAACCATATATTTT.

This chain connects TRBV7-8 to TRBJ2-5; D possibly corresponds to TRBD2 (7 bases). Germline V gives CDR1 SGHVS, CDR2 FQNEAQ. The CDR3 spans 16 residues. V shed 0 bases and J shed 5 bases, with 16 bases lying between them. CDR3 residues: CASSLATGGRLETQYF. The CDR3 DNA follows: TGTGCCAGCAGCTTAGCGACCGGGGGGCGGTTGGAGACCCAGTACTTC.

The chain combines TRBV7-8 with TRBJ1-5; no clear D. V lost 5 bases, J lost 2 bases, and 16 bases lay in between. Germline assignment: CDR1 SGHVS and CDR2 FQNEAQ. The CDR3 spans 16 residues. The CDR3 nucleotides read TGTGCCAGCAGCATAGTGCGGGAGAGAGGCAATCAGCCCCAGCATTTT. This codes for CASSIVRERGNQPQHF. Full variable domain (outside the CDR3, taken from reference TRBV7-8 and TRBJ1-5): GAGVSQSPRYKVAKRGQDVALRCDPISGHVSLFWYQQALGQGPEFLTYFQNEAQLDKSGLPSDRFFAERPEGSVSTLKIQRTQQEDSAVYLCASSIVRERGNQPQHFGDGTRLSIL.

The chain is built from TRBV28 and TRBJ1-3; possible D gene TRBD1, 6 bases. V dropped 10 bases and J dropped 1 base, with 17 bases sitting between them. The CDR3 is made up of 15 amino acids. Germline V gene data show CDR1 as MDHEN and CDR2 as SYDVKM. The CDR3 nucleotides read TGTGCCACCACCCGGGGGGCTTATTCTGGAAACACCATATATTTT. Amino acid sequence: CATTRGAYSGNTIYF.

This chain connects TRBV10-3 to TRBJ2-7; TRBD1 aligns across 9 bases. The germline gives CDR1 ENHRY, CDR2 SYGVKD. The CDR3 contains 14 residues. The V gene end was trimmed by 3 bases and the J gene end by 4 bases; junction bases not matched to a gene: 4. The CDR3 sequence is CAISDPGQGYEQYF. The CDR3 DNA sequence: TGTGCCATCAGTGATCCGGGACAGGGTTACGAGCAGTACTTC.

This chain links TRBV6-1 with TRBJ1-1; D unresolved. Germline CDR1 reads MNHNS; CDR2 reads SASEGT. Between the trimmed V and J ends, which lost 3 bases and 1 base, there was a span of 6 bases. The length of the CDR3 is 13 residues. CDR3: CASSEQPNTEAFF. DNA of the CDR3: TGTGCCAGCAGTGAGCAGCCGAACACTGAAGCTTTCTTT.